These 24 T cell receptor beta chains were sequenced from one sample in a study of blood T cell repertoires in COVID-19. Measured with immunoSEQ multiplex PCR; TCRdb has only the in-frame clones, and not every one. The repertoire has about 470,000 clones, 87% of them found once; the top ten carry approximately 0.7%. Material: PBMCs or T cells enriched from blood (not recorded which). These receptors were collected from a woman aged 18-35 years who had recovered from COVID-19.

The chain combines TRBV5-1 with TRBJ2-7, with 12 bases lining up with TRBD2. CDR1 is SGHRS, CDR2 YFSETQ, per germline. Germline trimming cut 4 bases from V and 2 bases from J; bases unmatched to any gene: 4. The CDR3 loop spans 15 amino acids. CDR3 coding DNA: TGCGCCAGCAGCGCTAGCGGGGGGGAAACCTACGAGCAGTACTTC. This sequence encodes CASSASGGETYEQYF. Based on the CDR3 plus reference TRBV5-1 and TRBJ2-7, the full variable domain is KAGVTQTPRYLIKTRGQQVTLSCSPISGHRSVSWYQQTPGQGLQFLFEYFSETQRNKGNFPGRFSGRQFSNSRSEMNVSTLELGDSALYLCASSASGGETYEQYFGPGTRLTVT.

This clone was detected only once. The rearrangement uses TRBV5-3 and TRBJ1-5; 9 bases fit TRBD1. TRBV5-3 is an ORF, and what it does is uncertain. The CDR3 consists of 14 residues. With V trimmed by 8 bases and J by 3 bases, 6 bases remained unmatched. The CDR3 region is CAREGQGFNQPQHF. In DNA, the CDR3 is TGTGCCAGGGAGGGACAGGGCTTCAATCAGCCCCAGCATTTT.

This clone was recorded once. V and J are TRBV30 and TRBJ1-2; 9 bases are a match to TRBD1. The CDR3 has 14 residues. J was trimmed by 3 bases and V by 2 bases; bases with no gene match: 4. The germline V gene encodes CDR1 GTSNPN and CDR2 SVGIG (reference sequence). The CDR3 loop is CAWSFDRGDYGYTF. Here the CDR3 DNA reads TGTGCCTGGAGTTTCGACAGGGGGGACTATGGCTACACCTTC.

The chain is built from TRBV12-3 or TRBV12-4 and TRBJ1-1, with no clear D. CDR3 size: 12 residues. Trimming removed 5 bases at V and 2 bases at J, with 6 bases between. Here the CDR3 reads CASSVHNTEAFF. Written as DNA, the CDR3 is TGTGCCAGCAGTGTACATAACACTGAAGCTTTCTTT.

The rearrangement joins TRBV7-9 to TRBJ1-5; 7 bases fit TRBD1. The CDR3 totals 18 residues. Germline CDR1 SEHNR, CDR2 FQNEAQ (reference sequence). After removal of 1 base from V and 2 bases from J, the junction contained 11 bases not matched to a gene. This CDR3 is CASSLGVGGELGNQPQHF. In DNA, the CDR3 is TGTGCCAGCAGCTTAGGGGTAGGGGGCGAGTTGGGCAATCAGCCCCAGCATTTT.

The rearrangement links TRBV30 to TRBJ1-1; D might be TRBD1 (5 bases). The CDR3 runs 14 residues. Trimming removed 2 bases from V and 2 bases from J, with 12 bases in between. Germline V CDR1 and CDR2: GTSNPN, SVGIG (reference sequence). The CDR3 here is CAWSSGTSNTEAFF. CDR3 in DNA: TGTGCCTGGAGTTCCGGGACTTCTAACACTGAAGCTTTCTTT.

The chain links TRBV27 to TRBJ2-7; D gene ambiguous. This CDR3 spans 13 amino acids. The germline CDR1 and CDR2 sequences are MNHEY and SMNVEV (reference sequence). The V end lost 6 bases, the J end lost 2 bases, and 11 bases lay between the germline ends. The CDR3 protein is CASSLTDTYEQYF. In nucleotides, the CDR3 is TGTGCCAGCAGCCTTACAGATACCTACGAGCAGTACTTC.

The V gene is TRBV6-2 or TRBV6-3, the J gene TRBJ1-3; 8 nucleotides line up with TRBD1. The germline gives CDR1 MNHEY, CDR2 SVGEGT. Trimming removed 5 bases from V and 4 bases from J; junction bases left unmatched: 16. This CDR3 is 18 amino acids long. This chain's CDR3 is CASSPTQGQAREGNTIYF. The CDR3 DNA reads TGTGCCAGCAGTCCCACACAGGGACAGGCTCGGGAGGGAAACACCATATATTTT.

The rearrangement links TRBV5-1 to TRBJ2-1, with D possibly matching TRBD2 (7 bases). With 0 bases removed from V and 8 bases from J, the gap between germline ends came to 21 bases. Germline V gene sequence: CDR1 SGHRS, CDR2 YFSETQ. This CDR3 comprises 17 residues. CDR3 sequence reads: CASSLVRATGGADEQFF. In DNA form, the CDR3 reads TGCGCCAGCAGCTTGGTAAGGGCTACGGGGGGCGCGGATGAGCAGTTCTTC.

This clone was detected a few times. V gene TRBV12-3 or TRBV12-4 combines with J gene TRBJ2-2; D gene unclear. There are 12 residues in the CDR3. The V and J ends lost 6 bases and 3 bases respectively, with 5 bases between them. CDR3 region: CASSLHTGELFF. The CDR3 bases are TGTGCCAGCAGCCTCCACACCGGGGAGCTGTTTTTT.

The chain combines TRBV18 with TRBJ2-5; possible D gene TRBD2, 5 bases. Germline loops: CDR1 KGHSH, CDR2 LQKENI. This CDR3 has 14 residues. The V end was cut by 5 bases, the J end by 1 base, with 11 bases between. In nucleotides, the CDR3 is TGTGCCAGCTCATACCGGGGTAGCCAAGAGACCCAGTACTTC. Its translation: CASSYRGSQETQYF. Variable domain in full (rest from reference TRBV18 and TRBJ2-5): NAGVMQNPRHLVRRRGQEARLRCSPMKGHSHVYWYRQLPEEGLKFMVYLQKENIIDESGMPKERFSAEFPKEGPSILRIQQVVRGDSAAYFCASSYRGSQETQYFGPGTRLLVL.

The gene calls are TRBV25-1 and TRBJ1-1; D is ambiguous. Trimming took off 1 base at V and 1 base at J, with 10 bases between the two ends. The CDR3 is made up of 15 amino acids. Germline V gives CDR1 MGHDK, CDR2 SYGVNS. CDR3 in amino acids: CASSEWRDTNTEAFF. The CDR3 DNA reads TGTGCCAGCAGTGAATGGAGAGATACGAACACTGAAGCTTTCTTT. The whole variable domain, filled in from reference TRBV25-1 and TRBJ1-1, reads EADIYQTPRYLVIGTGKKITLECSQTMGHDKMYWYQQDPGMELHLIHYSYGVNSTEKGDLSSESTVSRIRTEHFPLTLESARPSHTSQYLCASSEWRDTNTEAFFGQGTRLTVV.

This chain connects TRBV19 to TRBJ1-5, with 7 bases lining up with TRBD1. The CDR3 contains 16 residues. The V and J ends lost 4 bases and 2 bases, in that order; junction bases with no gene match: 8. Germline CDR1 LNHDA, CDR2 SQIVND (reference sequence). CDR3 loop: CASSRTGDMGNQPQHF. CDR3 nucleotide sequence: TGTGCCAGTAGTAGAACAGGGGACATGGGCAATCAGCCCCAGCATTTT.

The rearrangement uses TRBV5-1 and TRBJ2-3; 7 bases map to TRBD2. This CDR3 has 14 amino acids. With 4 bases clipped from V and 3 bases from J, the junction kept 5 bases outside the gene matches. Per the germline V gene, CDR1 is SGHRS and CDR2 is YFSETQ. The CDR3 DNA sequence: TGCGCCAGCAGCCCAAGACTAGCTACAGATACGCAGTATTTT. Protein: CASSPRLATDTQYF.

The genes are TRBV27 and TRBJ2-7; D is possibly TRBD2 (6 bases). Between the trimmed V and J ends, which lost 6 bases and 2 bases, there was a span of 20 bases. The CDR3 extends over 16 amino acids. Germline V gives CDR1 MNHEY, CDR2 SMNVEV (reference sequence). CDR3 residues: CASRRTPGLATYEQYF. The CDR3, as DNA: TGTGCCAGCAGACGAACCCCGGGACTCGCCACCTACGAGCAGTACTTC.

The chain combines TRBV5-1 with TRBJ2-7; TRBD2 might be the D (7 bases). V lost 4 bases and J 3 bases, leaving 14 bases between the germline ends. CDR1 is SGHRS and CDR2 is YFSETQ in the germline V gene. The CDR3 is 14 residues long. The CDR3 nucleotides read TGCGCCAGCAGCCCCCTGGGGGGGCTCTACGAGCAGTACTTC. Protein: CASSPLGGLYEQYF. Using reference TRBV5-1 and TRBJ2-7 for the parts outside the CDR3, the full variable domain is KAGVTQTPRYLIKTRGQQVTLSCSPISGHRSVSWYQQTPGQGLQFLFEYFSETQRNKGNFPGRFSGRQFSNSRSEMNVSTLELGDSALYLCASSPLGGLYEQYFGPGTRLTVT.

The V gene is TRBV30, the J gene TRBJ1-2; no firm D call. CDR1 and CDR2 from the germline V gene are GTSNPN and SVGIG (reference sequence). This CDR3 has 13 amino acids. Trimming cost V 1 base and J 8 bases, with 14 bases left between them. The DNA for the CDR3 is TGTGCCTGGAGTGGGGTTGGGCCGGGGGGCTACACCTTC. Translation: CAWSGVGPGGYTF.

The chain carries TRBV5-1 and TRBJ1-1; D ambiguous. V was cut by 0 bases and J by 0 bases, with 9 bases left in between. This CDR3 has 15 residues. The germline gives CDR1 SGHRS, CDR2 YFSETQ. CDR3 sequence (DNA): TGCGCCAGCAGCTTGGGCGGAGCAATGAACACTGAAGCTTTCTTT. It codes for CASSLGGAMNTEAFF.

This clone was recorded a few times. The CDR3: CASSLGTASSGNTIYF. The CDR3 nucleotides read TGCGCCAGCAGCTTGGGGACAGCAAGTTCTGGAAACACCATATATTTT. The chain combines TRBV5-1 with TRBJ1-3, with D possibly TRBD1 on 6 matching bases. Trimming removed 0 bases at V and 1 base at J, with 11 bases between. The CDR3 is made up of 16 amino acids. Per germline, CDR1 SGHRS and CDR2 YFSETQ.

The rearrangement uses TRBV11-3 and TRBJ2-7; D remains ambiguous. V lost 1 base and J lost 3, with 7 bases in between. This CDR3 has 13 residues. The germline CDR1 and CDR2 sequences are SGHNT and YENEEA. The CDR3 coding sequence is TGTGCCAGCAGCTTAGGAGTTGACTACGAGCAGTACTTC. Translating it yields CASSLGVDYEQYF. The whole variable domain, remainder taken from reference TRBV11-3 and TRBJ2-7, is EAGVVQSPRYKIIEKKQPVAFWCNPISGHNTLYWYLQNLGQGPELLIRYENEEAVDDSQLPKDRFSAERLKGVDSTLKIQPAELGDSAVYLCASSLGVDYEQYFGPGTRLTVT.

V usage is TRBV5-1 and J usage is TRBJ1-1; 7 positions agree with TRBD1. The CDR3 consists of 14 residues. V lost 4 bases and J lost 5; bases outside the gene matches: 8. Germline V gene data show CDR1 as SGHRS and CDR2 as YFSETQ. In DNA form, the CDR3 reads TGCGCCAGCAGCGTAAACAGGGGTAGAACTGAAGCTTTCTTT. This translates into CASSVNRGRTEAFF.

The CDR3 loop reads CASSPLSGYWAGYTF. DNA for the CDR3: TGTGCCAGCAGCCCCCTAAGCGGCTACTGGGCCGGCTACACCTTC. This rearrangement joins TRBV7-2 to TRBJ1-2; D not resolved. Germline V lookup: CDR1 SGHTA, CDR2 FQGNSA. The CDR3 consists of 15 residues. V shed 5 bases and J shed 8 bases, with 21 bases lying between them.

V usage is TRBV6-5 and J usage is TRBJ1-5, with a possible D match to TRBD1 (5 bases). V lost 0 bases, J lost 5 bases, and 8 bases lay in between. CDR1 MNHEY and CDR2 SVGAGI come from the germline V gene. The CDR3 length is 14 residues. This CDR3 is CASSYSPGDQPQHF. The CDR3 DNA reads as TGTGCCAGCAGTTACTCCCCGGGGGATCAGCCCCAGCATTTT.

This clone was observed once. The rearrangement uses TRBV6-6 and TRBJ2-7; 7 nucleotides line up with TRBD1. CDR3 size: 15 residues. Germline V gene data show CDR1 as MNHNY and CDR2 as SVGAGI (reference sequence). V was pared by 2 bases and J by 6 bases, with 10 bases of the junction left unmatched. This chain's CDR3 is CASSYGDDRASEQYF. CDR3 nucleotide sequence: TGTGCCAGCAGTTACGGTGATGACAGGGCTAGCGAGCAGTACTTC.